This paragraph covers one TCR beta chain sequence. Sorting based on CD45RO/CCR7/CD25/CD127/CD95/CD27 separated CD4+ naive, central memory, regulatory and stem cell-like memory cells. This entry belongs to a study of beta chain features in type 1 diabetes. The CDR3 covers 19 residues. After removal of 2 bases from V and 5 bases from J, the junction contained 15 bases not matched to a gene. Looked up from germline, CDR1 is ENHRY and CDR2 is SYGVKD. Investigators reverse transcribed all isolated RNA, so they sequenced expressed TCRB transcripts. Sequencing was performed with immunoSEQ multiplex PCR; in TCRdb, only in-frame clones are kept and a portion is missing. The table lists some 900,000 clones, 15% to 20% of them singletons.

The receptor's source is a woman aged 18-29 years in good health. J is TRBJ2-5 and V is TRBV10-3, with 12 nucleotides matching TRBD2. What was sequenced was naive CD4+ T cells from blood. The CDR3 here is CAISETALAGGWALETQYF. DNA for the CDR3: TGTGCCATCAGTGAGACCGCACTAGCGGGAGGTTGGGCTTTGGAGACCCAGTACTTC.